Listed here are 18 T cell receptor beta chains from one sample, sequenced in a study of blood T cell repertoires in COVID-19. Only in-frame clones appear in the TCRdb table, and some are missing; sequencing was by immunoSEQ multiplex PCR. Of 250,000 or so clones detected, about 90% appear once; the ten largest clones hold approximately 1.3%. Sequenced sample: peripheral blood. The receptors were gathered from a man at least 80 years old with acute or convalescent COVID-19.

The chain recombines TRBV18 with TRBJ1-6; TRBD1 matches at 9 bases. This CDR3 region has 15 residues. Trimming took 3 bases from V and 13 from J; bases not matched to a gene: 10. The germline gives CDR1 KGHSH, CDR2 LQKENI. CDR3 region: CASSPIQGQGTPLHF. The CDR3 bases are TGTGCCAGCTCACCGATTCAGGGACAGGGAACTCCCCTCCACTTT.

The table lists this clone with a count of one. The chain links TRBV5-6 to TRBJ2-7; 7 bases are shared with TRBD1. V was pared by 4 bases and J by 6 bases, with 13 bases of the junction left unmatched. The V gene's germline CDR1 is SGHDT and CDR2 YYEEEE. This CDR3 region has 15 residues. In DNA form, the CDR3 reads TGTGCCAGCAGCCCTGGACAGGAATGGACCTCCGAGCAGTACTTC. As protein: CASSPGQEWTSEQYF.

This clone was seen just once. The chain has TRBV4-1 and TRBJ2-3; 12 bases map to TRBD2. Germline V gene lookup returns CDR1 MGHRA and CDR2 YSYEKL. Trimming took 0 bases from V and 0 from J; bases not matched to a gene: 4. CDR3 length equals 18 residues. CDR3 sequence: CASSQDKLAGGSTDTQYF. Here the CDR3 DNA reads TGCGCCAGCAGCCAAGATAAACTAGCGGGAGGTAGCACAGATACGCAGTATTTT.

This chain uses TRBV7-2 with TRBJ1-1; D might be TRBD1 (6 bases). CDR3 length: 15 amino acids. V lost 6 bases and J 1 base, leaving 15 bases between the germline ends. Germline CDR1 SGHTA, CDR2 FQGNSA. CDR3 DNA sequence: TGTGCCAGCAGTTTCTCTATGACAGGGAACACTGAAGCTTTCTTT. It encodes CASSFSMTGNTEAFF. The full variable domain, rest sourced from reference TRBV7-2 and TRBJ1-1, is GAGVSQSPSNKVTEKGKDVELRCDPISGHTALYWYRQSLGQGLEFLIYFQGNSAPDKSGLPSDRFSAERTGGSVSTLTIQRTQQEDSAVYLCASSFSMTGNTEAFFGQGTRLTVV.

The rearrangement uses TRBV28 and TRBJ2-2; TRBD2 matches at 15 bases. CDR3 length equals 15 residues. Germline assignment: CDR1 MDHEN and CDR2 SYDVKM. The V gene end was trimmed by 6 bases and the J gene end by 10 bases; junction bases not matched to a gene: 6. CDR3 DNA: TGTGCCAGCAGGCCGGGACTAGCGGGAGGAATGGAGCTGTTTTTT. Its protein product is CASRPGLAGGMELFF.

This sequence joins TRBV7-3 and TRBJ1-1; possible D gene TRBD1, 5 bases. The CDR3 is 15 amino acids. The germline gives CDR1 SGHTA, CDR2 FQGTGA. The ends were cut back, 1 base at V and 2 bases at J, with 11 bases in the middle. CDR3 in DNA: TGTGCCAGCAGCTTAATCGGGGGTTCTAACACTGAAGCTTTCTTT. It encodes CASSLIGGSNTEAFF. The complete variable domain, with remaining parts taken from reference TRBV7-3 and TRBJ1-1, reads GAGVSQTPSNKVTEKGKYVELRCDPISGHTALYWYRQSLGQGPEFLIYFQGTGAADDSGLPNDRFFAVRPEGSVSTLKIQRTERGDSAVYLCASSLIGGSNTEAFFGQGTRLTVV.

The chain recombines TRBV3-1 (or the pseudogene TRBV3-2) with TRBJ1-3; the D is unclear. This CDR3 spans 16 amino acids. Germline V gene sequence: CDR1 LGHDT, CDR2 YNNKEL (reference sequence). Trimming took 4 bases from V and 3 from J, leaving 16 bases between them. The CDR3 loop reads CASSRNSRGFGNTIYF. In nucleotides, the CDR3 is TGTGCCAGCAGCCGGAACAGCCGGGGTTTTGGAAACACCATATATTTT.

This clone appeared a few times. The rearrangement joins TRBV7-9 to TRBJ1-2; maybe TRBD1 (5 bases). Germline CDR1 SEHNR, CDR2 FQNEAQ (reference sequence). The germline V and J ends were trimmed by 5 bases and 10 bases, with 8 bases remaining between them. The CDR3 spans 10 residues. DNA of the CDR3: TGTGCCAGCAGCCCAGGGTCCTACACCTTC. This gives the protein CASSPGSYTF.

This clone appeared a single time. V and J are TRBV27 and TRBJ1-2, with TRBD1 identical over 7 bases. The length of the CDR3 is 13 residues. With 6 bases clipped from V and 7 bases from J, the junction kept 8 bases outside the gene matches. Germline V gene data show CDR1 as MNHEY and CDR2 as SMNVEV (reference sequence). The CDR3 DNA reads as TGTGCCAGCAGGTATATTGGGACAGTTGGCTACACCTTC. As protein: CASRYIGTVGYTF.

This clone was recorded a few times. The V gene is TRBV28, the J gene TRBJ1-1, with 7 bases lining up with TRBD1. The CDR3 is made up of 13 amino acids. The V and J ends lost 8 bases and 1 base, in that order; junction bases with no gene match: 4. Germline CDR1 and CDR2: MDHEN and SYDVKM. CDR3 DNA sequence: TGTGCCAGCCTGACAGGGAAGAACACTGAAGCTTTCTTT. Translation: CASLTGKNTEAFF. The entire variable domain, with the rest obtained from reference TRBV28 and TRBJ1-1, is as follows: DVKVTQSSRYLVKRTGEKVFLECVQDMDHENMFWYRQDPGLGLRLIYFSYDVKMKEKGDIPEGYSVSREKKERFSLILESASTNQTSMYLCASLTGKNTEAFFGQGTRLTVV.

The chain joins TRBV5-1 to TRBJ1-1; D gene uncertain. Trimming took 7 bases from V and 4 from J, leaving 14 bases between them. Per the germline V gene, CDR1 is SGHRS and CDR2 is YFSETQ. CDR3 size: 13 residues. The CDR3 spells CASSGGRGTEAFF. The CDR3 DNA follows: TGCGCCAGCTCCGGAGGTCGGGGCACTGAAGCTTTCTTT.

This clone has only one observation. This chain links TRBV29-1 with TRBJ2-3, with TRBD1 identical over 9 bases. From germline, CDR1 is SQVTM and CDR2 ANQGSEA. There are 13 residues in the CDR3. V was pared by 7 bases and J by 3 bases, with 5 bases of the junction left unmatched. In DNA, the CDR3 is TGCAGCGGCCGGGACAGGGCGACAGATACGCAGTATTTT. Translating gives CSGRDRATDTQYF.

V usage is TRBV18 and J usage is TRBJ1-2; 9 nucleotides align to TRBD1. The CDR3 runs to 17 residues. Germline trimming cut 3 bases from V and 2 bases from J; bases unmatched to any gene: 10. From germline, CDR1 is KGHSH and CDR2 LQKENI. The CDR3 DNA follows: TGTGCCAGCTCACCGTACACGCTACAGGGGGCGAACTATGGCTACACCTTC. It specifies CASSPYTLQGANYGYTF.

The chain links TRBV6-1 to TRBJ1-6; 7 bases are a match to TRBD1. V shed 2 bases, J shed 10 bases, and the junction held 8 bases outside the gene matches. This CDR3 is 15 amino acids long. CDR1 is MNHNS and CDR2 is SASEGT in the germline V gene. The CDR3 sequence is CASSERQGFGSPLHF. The DNA for the CDR3 is TGTGCCAGCAGTGAACGACAGGGTTTCGGCTCACCCCTCCACTTT.

This sequence joins TRBV7-2 and TRBJ1-3, with D possibly matching TRBD1 (5 bases). The CDR3 has 13 amino acids. V was clipped by 1 base and J by 4 bases, with 5 bases between them. CDR1 SGHTA and CDR2 FQGNSA come from the germline V gene. The CDR3: CASSLGQGNTIYF. CDR3 DNA: TGTGCCAGCAGCTTAGGACAGGGAAACACCATATATTTT.

The rearrangement links TRBV9 to TRBJ1-6; the D is unclear. The CDR3 spans 15 residues. Germline V lookup: CDR1 SGDLS, CDR2 YYNGEE. The V gene lost 4 bases and the J gene lost 7 bases, with 15 bases spanning the gap. The CDR3 sequence is CASSPNPGSNSPLHF. As DNA, the CDR3 is TGTGCCAGCAGCCCCAACCCGGGGTCAAATTCACCCCTCCACTTT.

The V gene is TRBV7-6, the J gene TRBJ1-5; a weak D match, TRBD1 (6 bases). The CDR3 covers 13 residues. CDR1 SGHVS and CDR2 FNYEAQ come from the germline V gene. V was shortened by 1 base and J by 9 bases, with 10 bases between the two germline ends. This CDR3 is CASSLEGGRPQHF. The CDR3 coding sequence is TGTGCCAGCAGCTTAGAGGGGGGGAGGCCCCAGCATTTT.

This sequence joins TRBV5-5 and TRBJ1-3; TRBD1 might be the D (6 bases). Trimming removed 0 bases at V and 3 bases at J, with 16 bases between. The length of the CDR3 is 17 residues. Germline CDR1 reads SGHKS; CDR2 reads YYEKEE (reference sequence). The CDR3 region has the DNA TGTGCCAGCAGCTTGGCCCCCGGACAGCCAGATGGAAACACCATATATTTT. Amino acids: CASSLAPGQPDGNTIYF.